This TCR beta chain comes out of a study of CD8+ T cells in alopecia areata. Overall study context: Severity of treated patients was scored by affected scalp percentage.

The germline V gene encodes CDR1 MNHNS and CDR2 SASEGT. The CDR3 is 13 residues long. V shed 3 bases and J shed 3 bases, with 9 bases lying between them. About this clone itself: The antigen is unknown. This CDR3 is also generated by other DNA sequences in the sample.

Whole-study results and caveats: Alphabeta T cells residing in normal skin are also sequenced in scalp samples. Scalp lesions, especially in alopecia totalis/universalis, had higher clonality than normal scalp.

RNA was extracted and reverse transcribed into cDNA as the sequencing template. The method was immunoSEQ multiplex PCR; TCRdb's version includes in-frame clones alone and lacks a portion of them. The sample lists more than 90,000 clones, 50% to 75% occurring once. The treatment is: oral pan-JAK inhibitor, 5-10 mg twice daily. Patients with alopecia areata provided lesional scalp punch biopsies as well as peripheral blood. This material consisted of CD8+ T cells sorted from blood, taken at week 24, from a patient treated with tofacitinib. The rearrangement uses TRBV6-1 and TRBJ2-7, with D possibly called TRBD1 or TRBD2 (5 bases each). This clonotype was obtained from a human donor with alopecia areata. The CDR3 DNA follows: TGTGCCAGCAGTGAGGGGGTTAGCTACGAGCAGTACTTC. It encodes CASSEGVSYEQYF.